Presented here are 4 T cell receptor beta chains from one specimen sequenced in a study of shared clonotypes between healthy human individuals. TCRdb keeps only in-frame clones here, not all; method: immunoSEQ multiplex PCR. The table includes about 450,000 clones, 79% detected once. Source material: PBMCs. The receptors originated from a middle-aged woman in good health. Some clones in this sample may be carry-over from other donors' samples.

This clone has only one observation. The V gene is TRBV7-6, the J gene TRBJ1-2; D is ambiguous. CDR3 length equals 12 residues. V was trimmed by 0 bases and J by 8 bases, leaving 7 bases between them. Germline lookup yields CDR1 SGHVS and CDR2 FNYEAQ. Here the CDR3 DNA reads TGTGCCAGCAGCTTAGCAGGGTGGGGCTACACCTTC. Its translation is CASSLAGWGYTF. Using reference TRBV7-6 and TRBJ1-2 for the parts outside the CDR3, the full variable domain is GAGVSQSPRYKVTKRGQDVALRCDPISGHVSLYWYRQALGQGPEFLTYFNYEAQQDKSGLPNDRFSAERPEGSISTLTIQRTEQRDSAMYRCASSLAGWGYTFGSGTRLTVV.

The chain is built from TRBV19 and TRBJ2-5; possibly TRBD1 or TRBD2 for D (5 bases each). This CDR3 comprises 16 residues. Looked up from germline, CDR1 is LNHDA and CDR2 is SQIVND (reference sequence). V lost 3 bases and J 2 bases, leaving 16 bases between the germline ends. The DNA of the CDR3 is TGTGCCAGTAGTATGAACGGGGCGGCAATACAAGAGACCCAGTACTTC. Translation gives CASSMNGAAIQETQYF.

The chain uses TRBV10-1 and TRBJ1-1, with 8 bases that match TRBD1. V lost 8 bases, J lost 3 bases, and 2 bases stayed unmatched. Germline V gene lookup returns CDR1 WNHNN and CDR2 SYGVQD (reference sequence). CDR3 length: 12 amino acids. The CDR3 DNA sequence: TGCGCCAGCCAGGGGGCGGACACTGAAGCTTTCTTT. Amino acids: CASQGADTEAFF.

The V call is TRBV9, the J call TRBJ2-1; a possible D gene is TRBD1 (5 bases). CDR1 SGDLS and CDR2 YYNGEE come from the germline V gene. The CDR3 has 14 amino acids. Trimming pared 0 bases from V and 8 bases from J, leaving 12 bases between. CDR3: CASSVDPQGDEQFF. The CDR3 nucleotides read TGTGCCAGCAGCGTAGACCCCCAGGGTGATGAGCAGTTCTTC.